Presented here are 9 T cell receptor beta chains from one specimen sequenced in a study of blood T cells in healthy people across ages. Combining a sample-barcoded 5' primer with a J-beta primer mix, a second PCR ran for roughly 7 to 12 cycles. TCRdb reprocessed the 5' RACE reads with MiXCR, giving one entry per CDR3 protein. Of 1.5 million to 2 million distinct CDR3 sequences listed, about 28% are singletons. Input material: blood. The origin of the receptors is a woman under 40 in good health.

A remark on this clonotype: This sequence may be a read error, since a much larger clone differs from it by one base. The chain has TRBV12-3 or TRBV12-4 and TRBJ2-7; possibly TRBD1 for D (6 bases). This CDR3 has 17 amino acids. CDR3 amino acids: CANSKLRAWGPSYEQYF. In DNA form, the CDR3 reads TGTGCCAACAGTAAATTAAGGGCATGGGGGCCCTCCTACGAGCAGTACTTC.

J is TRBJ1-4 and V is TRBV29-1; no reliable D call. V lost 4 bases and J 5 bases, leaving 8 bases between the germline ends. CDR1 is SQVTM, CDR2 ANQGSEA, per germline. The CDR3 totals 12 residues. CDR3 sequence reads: CSVGQRNEKLFF. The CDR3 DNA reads TGCAGCGTTGGGCAGCGAAATGAAAAACTGTTTTTT.

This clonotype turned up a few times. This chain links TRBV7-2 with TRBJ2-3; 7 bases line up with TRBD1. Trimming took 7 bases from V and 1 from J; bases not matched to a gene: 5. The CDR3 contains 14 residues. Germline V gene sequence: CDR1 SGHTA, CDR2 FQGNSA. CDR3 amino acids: CASKLQGRTDTQYF. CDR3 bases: TGTGCCAGCAAGCTACAGGGGCGCACAGATACGCAGTATTTT. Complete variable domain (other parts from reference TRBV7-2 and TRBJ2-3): GAGVSQSPSNKVTEKGKDVELRCDPISGHTALYWYRQSLGQGLEFLIYFQGNSAPDKSGLPSDRFSAERTGGSVSTLTIQRTQQEDSAVYLCASKLQGRTDTQYFGPGTRLTVL.

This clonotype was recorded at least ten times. Here the CDR3 DNA reads TGCAGTGCTAGACGGCTAGCGGGAGGGCCAGCGTACGAGCAGTACTTC. Translation gives CSARRLAGGPAYEQYF. The chain uses TRBV20-1 and TRBJ2-7; 12 bases line up with TRBD2. Trimming removed 2 bases from V and 4 bases from J; junction bases left unmatched: 9. Germline CDR1 DFQATT, CDR2 SNEGSKA (reference sequence). This CDR3 comprises 16 residues.

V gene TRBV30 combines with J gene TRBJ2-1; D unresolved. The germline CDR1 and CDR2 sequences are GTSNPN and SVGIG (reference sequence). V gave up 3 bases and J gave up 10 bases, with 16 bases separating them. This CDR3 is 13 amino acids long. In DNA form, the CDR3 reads TGTGCCTGGAGGGCGTCTAGGTGGCAGGAGCAGTTCTTC. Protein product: CAWRASRWQEQFF.

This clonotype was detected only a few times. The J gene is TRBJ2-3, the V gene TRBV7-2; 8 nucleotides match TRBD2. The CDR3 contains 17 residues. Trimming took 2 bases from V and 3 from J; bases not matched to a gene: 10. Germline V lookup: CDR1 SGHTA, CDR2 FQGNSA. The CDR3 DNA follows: TGTGCCAGCAGCTTATTCCCAGCGGGAGCGGTAACAGATACGCAGTATTTT. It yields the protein CASSLFPAGAVTDTQYF.

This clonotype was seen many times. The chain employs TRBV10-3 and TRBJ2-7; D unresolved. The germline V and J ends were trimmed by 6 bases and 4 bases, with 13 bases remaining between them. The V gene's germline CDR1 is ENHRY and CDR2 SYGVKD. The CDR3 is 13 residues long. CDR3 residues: CAISEYAGYEQYF. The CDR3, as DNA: TGTGCCATCAGCGAATACGCCGGTTACGAGCAGTACTTC.

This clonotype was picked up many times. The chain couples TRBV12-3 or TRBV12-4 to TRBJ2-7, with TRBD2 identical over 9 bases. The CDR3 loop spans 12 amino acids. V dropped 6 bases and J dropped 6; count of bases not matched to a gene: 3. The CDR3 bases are TGTGCCAGCAGGCCACTAGCGGGCGAGCAGTACTTC. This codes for CASRPLAGEQYF.

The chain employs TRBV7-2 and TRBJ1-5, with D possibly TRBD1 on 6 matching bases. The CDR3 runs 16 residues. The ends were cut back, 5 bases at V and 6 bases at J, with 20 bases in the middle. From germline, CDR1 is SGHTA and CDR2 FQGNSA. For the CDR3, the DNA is TGTGCCAGCAGCCTAGACACTTCGGGGGCCGCTCAGCCCCAGCATTTT. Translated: CASSLDTSGAAQPQHF.